Listed below are T cell receptor beta chains from one sample, sequenced in a study of blood T cell repertoires in COVID-19. Profiled with immunoSEQ multiplex PCR; TCRdb holds only in-frame clones, not every one. The table records around 120,000 clones, roughly nine tenths of them present only once. The sequenced sample consisted of peripheral blood. Receptors were obtained from a man aged 50 to 60 with active COVID-19. Both conserved end residues are part of each CDR3. Fields, in order: clone size, J gene, V gene, D gene, CDR3 protein, CDR3 DNA. A D gene is named only where the DNA matches it firmly. Rows give clone size only sometimes, using once, few, many, or a class for an expanded clone.

size: few
J: TRBJ2-1
V: TRBV6-6
D: TRBD1
CDR3: CASSNTGTGTNEQFF
DNA: TGTGCCAGCAGTAACACAGGGACAGGGACCAATGAGCAGTTCTTC

size: NA
J: TRBJ2-3
V: TRBV5-6
D: TRBD1
CDR3: CASSLRTGGGSDTQYF
DNA: TGTGCCAGCAGCCTCCGGACAGGGGGAGGGTCAGATACGCAGTATTTT

size: once
J: TRBJ1-2
V: TRBV6-5
D: TRBD1
CDR3: CASSYSRDSLSYGYTF
DNA: TGTGCCAGCAGTTACTCCCGGGACAGTCTTTCCTATGGCTACACCTTC

size: once
J: TRBJ2-1
V: TRBV11-2
D: NA
CDR3: CASSLYPGPNEQFF
DNA: TGTGCCAGCAGCTTATATCCAGGGCCCAATGAGCAGTTCTTC

size: NA
J: TRBJ2-1
V: TRBV6-1
D: TRBD1
CDR3: CASSEAGQVVNEQFF
DNA: TGTGCCAGCAGTGAAGCGGGACAGGTAGTCAATGAGCAGTTCTTC

size: NA
J: TRBJ1-6
V: TRBV24-1
D: NA
CDR3: CATSDFPGDSPLHF
DNA: TGTGCCACCAGTGATTTCCCGGGGGATTCACCCCTCCACTTT

size: NA
J: TRBJ1-1
V: TRBV6-6
D: NA
CDR3: CASSSVAQVNTEAFF
DNA: TGTGCCAGCAGTTCTGTAGCACAGGTAAACACTGAAGCTTTCTTT

size: NA
J: TRBJ2-1
V: TRBV27
D: NA
CDR3: CASSLGPRSYNEQFF
DNA: TGTGCCAGCAGTTTAGGCCCCCGCTCCTACAATGAGCAGTTCTTC

size: NA
J: TRBJ1-1
V: TRBV19
D: NA
CDR3: CASIGGPRGAFF
DNA: TGTGCCAGTATCGGCGGGCCAAGAGGAGCTTTCTTT

size: once
J: TRBJ2-5
V: TRBV6-5
D: TRBD2
CDR3: CASSSGGALETQYF
DNA: TGTGCCAGCAGCAGCGGGGGGGCCTTAGAGACCCAGTACTTC

size: NA
J: TRBJ2-2
V: TRBV19
D: TRBD2
CDR3: CASSMREGSTGELFF
DNA: TGTGCCAGTAGTATGAGGGAGGGAAGCACCGGGGAGCTGTTTTTT

size: NA
J: TRBJ2-2
V: TRBV5-1
D: NA
CDR3: CASSLIVQGGTGELFF
DNA: TGCGCCAGCAGCTTGATAGTACAGGGTGGTACCGGGGAGCTGTTTTTT

size: once
J: TRBJ2-1
V: TRBV7-3
D: TRBD2
CDR3: CASSLSGTSNEQFF
DNA: TGTGCCAGCAGCTTATCGGGGACTAGCAATGAGCAGTTCTTC

size: NA
J: TRBJ1-1
V: TRBV18
D: TRBD1
CDR3: CASSPGQGGFPEAFF
DNA: TGTGCCAGCTCACCAGGACAGGGGGGTTTTCCTGAAGCTTTCTTT

size: NA
J: TRBJ1-4
V: TRBV28
D: NA
CDR3: CASSLRGATNEKLFF
DNA: TGTGCCAGCAGTTTGCGCGGTGCAACTAATGAAAAACTGTTTTTT

size: NA
J: TRBJ2-1
V: TRBV9
D: TRBD1
CDR3: CASSVGGGNRGEQFF
DNA: TGTGCCAGCAGCGTAGGAGGGGGCAATAGGGGTGAGCAGTTCTTC

size: once
J: TRBJ1-1
V: TRBV27
D: NA
CDR3: CASSLTGDMNTEAFF
DNA: TGTGCCAGCAGTTTAACCGGCGACATGAACACTGAAGCTTTCTTT

size: NA
J: TRBJ1-1
V: TRBV5-5
D: NA
CDR3: CASSALGGAFF
DNA: TGTGCCAGCAGCGCACTCGGGGGAGCTTTCTTT

size: NA
J: TRBJ2-1
V: TRBV2
D: TRBD2
CDR3: CASGSLAGGDNEQFF
DNA: TGTGCCAGCGGTTCGCTAGCGGGGGGGGACAATGAGCAGTTCTTC

size: few
J: TRBJ1-1
V: TRBV27
D: TRBD1
CDR3: CASSPGTGLLAFF
DNA: TGTGCCAGCAGTCCAGGGACAGGACTGCTCGCTTTCTTT

size: few
J: TRBJ1-2
V: TRBV25-1
D: NA
CDR3: CASSAPGRSGYGYTF
DNA: TGTGCCAGCAGTGCTCCAGGGAGGTCGGGCTATGGCTACACCTTC

size: once
J: TRBJ2-7
V: TRBV7-3
D: TRBD1
CDR3: CASSLLGGHEQYF
DNA: TGTGCCAGCAGCCTCCTAGGGGGCCACGAGCAGTACTTC

size: NA
J: TRBJ1-2
V: TRBV19
D: NA
CDR3: CASSIGQVYGYTF
DNA: TGTGCCAGTAGTATAGGGCAGGTCTATGGCTACACCTTC

size: NA
J: TRBJ2-1
V: TRBV7-9
D: NA
CDR3: CASLGVGNEQFF
DNA: TGTGCCAGCCTCGGAGTCGGCAATGAGCAGTTCTTC

size: NA
J: TRBJ2-5
V: TRBV7-6
D: TRBD2
CDR3: CASSLGLAGGLQETQYF
DNA: TGTGCCAGCAGCTTAGGATTAGCGGGAGGTTTGCAAGAGACCCAGTACTTC

size: few
J: TRBJ1-6
V: TRBV30
D: NA
CDR3: CAWSSSTGGNSPLHF
DNA: TGTGCCTGGAGCAGTTCAACAGGTGGTAATTCACCCCTCCACTTT

size: NA
J: TRBJ1-1
V: TRBV7-8
D: NA
CDR3: CASSLVAEAFF
DNA: TGTGCCAGCAGCTTAGTCGCTGAAGCTTTCTTT

size: NA
J: TRBJ2-3
V: TRBV19
D: TRBD2
CDR3: CASSPLTRLAGEDTQYF
DNA: TGTGCCAGTAGCCCGCTAACTCGACTAGCGGGAGAAGATACGCAGTATTTT

size: few
J: TRBJ1-6
V: TRBV7-9
D: NA
CDR3: CASSSPQDPLHF
DNA: TGTGCCAGCAGCTCGCCTCAGGATCCCCTCCACTTT

size: NA
J: TRBJ1-3
V: TRBV4-1
D: NA
CDR3: CASSQEPEAGNTIYF
DNA: TGCGCCAGCAGCCAAGAGCCTGAGGCTGGAAACACCATATATTTT

size: NA
J: TRBJ2-2
V: TRBV9
D: NA
CDR3: CASSSGDTGELFF
DNA: TGTGCCAGCAGCTCCGGGGACACCGGGGAGCTGTTTTTT

size: NA
J: TRBJ2-3
V: TRBV15
D: TRBD2
CDR3: CATSRGGGTITDTQYF
DNA: TGTGCCACCAGCAGAGGGGGGGGGACTATAACAGATACGCAGTATTTT

size: NA
J: TRBJ2-2
V: TRBV19
D: TRBD2
CDR3: CASSVYLAGGTAGELFF
DNA: TGTGCCAGTAGTGTTTATCTCGCGGGAGGAACAGCCGGGGAGCTGTTTTTT

size: NA
J: TRBJ2-1
V: TRBV6-5
D: TRBD2
CDR3: CASRGLAGGNEQFF
DNA: TGTGCCAGCAGAGGGCTAGCGGGAGGCAATGAGCAGTTCTTC

size: NA
J: TRBJ2-3
V: TRBV24-1
D: NA
CDR3: CATSGTPADTQYF
DNA: TGTGCCACCAGTGGAACTCCCGCCGATACGCAGTATTTT

size: NA
J: TRBJ2-7
V: TRBV12-3/TRBV12-4
D: NA
CDR3: CASSLREGYEQYF
DNA: TGTGCCAGCAGTTTAAGAGAGGGCTACGAGCAGTACTTC

size: NA
J: TRBJ2-1
V: TRBV5-6
D: TRBD1
CDR3: CASSDNIRDRGYNEQFF
DNA: TGTGCCAGCAGCGATAATATCCGGGACAGGGGCTACAATGAGCAGTTCTTC

size: NA
J: TRBJ2-5
V: TRBV2
D: NA
CDR3: CASSREQVYQETQYF
DNA: TGTGCCAGCAGCCGAGAACAGGTGTACCAAGAGACCCAGTACTTC

size: few
J: TRBJ1-1
V: TRBV7-9
D: TRBD1
CDR3: CASSKQGVITEAFF
DNA: TGTGCCAGCAGCAAACAGGGGGTAATCACTGAAGCTTTCTTT

size: NA
J: TRBJ2-4
V: TRBV28
D: TRBD2
CDR3: CASSLGPRPGLAGVPVVPIQYF
DNA: TGTGCCAGCAGTTTAGGGCCAAGACCGGGACTAGCGGGAGTGCCGGTGGTTCCCATTCAGTACTTC

size: NA
J: TRBJ2-5
V: TRBV2
D: TRBD1
CDR3: CARGQGQETQYF
DNA: TGTGCCAGGGGACAGGGACAAGAGACCCAGTACTTC

size: NA
J: TRBJ2-7
V: TRBV7-2
D: TRBD1
CDR3: CASSEKRTGSYEQYF
DNA: TGTGCCAGCAGCGAGAAAAGGACAGGCTCCTACGAGCAGTACTTC

size: NA
J: TRBJ2-1
V: TRBV11-2
D: NA
CDR3: CASSLDEYNEQFF
DNA: TGTGCCAGCAGCTTAGACGAGTACAATGAGCAGTTCTTC

size: once
J: TRBJ2-1
V: TRBV11-1
D: TRBD2
CDR3: CASSHGSSGGAEQFF
DNA: TGTGCCAGCAGCCATGGGTCTAGCGGGGGGGCGGAGCAGTTCTTC

size: NA
J: TRBJ1-2
V: TRBV3-1/TRBV3-2
D: TRBD1
CDR3: CASTTPGGNYGYTF
DNA: TGTGCCAGCACTACCCCAGGGGGCAACTATGGCTACACCTTC

size: NA
J: TRBJ1-2
V: TRBV5-1
D: NA
CDR3: CASSPEGRGYTF
DNA: TGCGCCAGCAGCCCGGAGGGGCGCGGCTACACCTTC

size: few
J: TRBJ1-1
V: TRBV6-5
D: NA
CDR3: CASSYTEGTEAFF
DNA: TGTGCCAGCAGTTACACGGAGGGCACTGAAGCTTTCTTT

size: once
J: TRBJ2-2
V: TRBV24-1
D: TRBD1
CDR3: CATSDGTANILARELFF
DNA: TGTGCCACCAGTGATGGGACAGCCAATATACTTGCCAGGGAGCTGTTTTTT

size: NA
J: TRBJ1-2
V: TRBV9
D: NA
CDR3: CASSVDSNGGYGYTF
DNA: TGTGCCAGCAGCGTAGACTCCAATGGGGGGTATGGCTACACCTTC

size: NA
J: TRBJ2-5
V: TRBV11-2
D: TRBD2
CDR3: CASSLVRRAGEETQYF
DNA: TGTGCCAGCAGCTTAGTCAGAAGAGCGGGGGAAGAGACCCAGTACTTC

size: NA
J: TRBJ2-7
V: TRBV18
D: NA
CDR3: CASSPFDSAYEQYF
DNA: TGTGCCAGCTCACCATTCGACAGCGCCTACGAGCAGTACTTC

size: NA
J: TRBJ2-3
V: TRBV7-9
D: TRBD2
CDR3: CASSTPLAGPGGTQYF
DNA: TGTGCCAGCAGCACCCCCCTAGCGGGCCCTGGAGGTACGCAGTATTTT

size: few
J: TRBJ1-5
V: TRBV3-1/TRBV3-2
D: NA
CDR3: CASSQNRNQPQHF
DNA: TGTGCCAGCAGCCAAAACAGAAATCAGCCCCAGCATTTT

size: few
J: TRBJ2-3
V: TRBV12-3/TRBV12-4
D: NA
CDR3: CASSFYPDTQYF
DNA: TGTGCCAGCAGTTTTTATCCAGATACGCAGTATTTT